The 2 T cell receptor beta chains in this list originate from one sample, sequenced in a study of memory CD4+ T cells and cytomegalovirus serostatus. Produced via immunoSEQ multiplex PCR; TCRdb's table is partial and in-frame only. The profile covers over 40,000 clones, with over 70% appearing a single time and 0.55% taken by the ten largest. The sort gate was single viable CD3+CD4+CD8-CD45RO+ cells for memory CD4+ T cells. The source material was memory CD4+ T cells from blood. The receptors were gathered from an adult in good health and CMV-seronegative.

The chain has TRBV2 and TRBJ2-7; D is perhaps TRBD1 (6 bases). The V gene's germline CDR1 is SNHLY and CDR2 FYNNEI. V was shortened by 4 bases and J by 6 bases, with 13 bases between the two germline ends. This CDR3 spans 13 amino acids. This chain's CDR3 is CASSVPDRREQYF. The DNA of the CDR3 is TGTGCCAGCAGTGTACCGGACAGACGCGAGCAGTACTTC.

This clone was seen a few times. The CDR3 protein is CASSSLGTANTGELFF. DNA for the CDR3: TGTGCCAGCAGCTCTTTAGGGACTGCGAACACCGGGGAGCTGTTTTTT. The chain links TRBV5-6 to TRBJ2-2; a possible D gene is TRBD2 (6 bases). Looked up from germline, CDR1 is SGHDT and CDR2 is YYEEEE. This CDR3 is 16 amino acids long. V was cut by 3 bases and J by 0 bases, with 12 bases left in between.